The rows below give T cell receptor beta chains drawn from one sample of a study of blood T cell repertoires in COVID-19. TCRdb's table, derived via immunoSEQ multiplex PCR, lists solely in-frame clones and lacks some. The sample holds about 160,000 clones; 82% are singletons and the top ten take 7%. Sequenced material: peripheral blood. All receptors come from a woman aged 40 to 50 with COVID-19, enrolled during active disease. The CDR3 runs from the conserved cysteine through the conserved F or W. Each record gives: V gene, CDR3 length, CDR3 protein.

v_call: TRBV6-5
cdr3_length: 14
cdr3_aa: CASSYQGGDYGYTF

v_call: TRBV7-6
cdr3_length: 15
cdr3_aa: CASSLEGGQGVGYTF

v_call: TRBV19
cdr3_length: 20
cdr3_aa: CASSPNPSDRGESKGNTIYF

v_call: TRBV4-1
cdr3_length: 14
cdr3_aa: CASSYRGSNTEAFF

v_call: TRBV5-4
cdr3_length: 13
cdr3_aa: CASSSRGEDGYTF

v_call: TRBV19
cdr3_length: 15
cdr3_aa: CASSVDRVIAGELFF

v_call: TRBV6-1
cdr3_length: 16
cdr3_aa: CASSERLAGALNEQFF

v_call: TRBV7-8
cdr3_length: 15
cdr3_aa: CASSLSVQGNQPQHF

v_call: TRBV28
cdr3_length: 14
cdr3_aa: CASSLPGANTEAFF

v_call: TRBV4-1
cdr3_length: 15
cdr3_aa: CASSLLLGADTEAFF

v_call: TRBV28
cdr3_length: 15
cdr3_aa: CASTTPDRPTGELFF

v_call: TRBV6-5
cdr3_length: 14
cdr3_aa: CASRRGLTNEKLFF

v_call: TRBV5-4
cdr3_length: 15
cdr3_aa: CASSLLAGGFHEQFF

v_call: TRBV4-1
cdr3_length: 17
cdr3_aa: CASSHLPQGAVNQPQHF

v_call: TRBV29-1
cdr3_length: 16
cdr3_aa: CSVAGVTSGRRYEQYF